The 9 T cell receptor beta chains below all came from one sample that was sequenced in a study of blood T cells in healthy people across ages (dated by TCRdb to 2015 to 2017). The method was 5' RACE. The sequencing machine was an Illumina HiSeq 2500. A second PCR of about 7 to 12 cycles was run with a J-beta primer mix and a sample-barcoded 5' primer. TCRdb took the public reads, trimmed them with fastp at Q25, ran MiXCR for clone calling and kept in-frame beta chains. Duplicate CDR3 protein sequences are folded into a single record with the most common DNA and genes. The sample table contains some 1,500,000 distinct CDR3 sequences; only one count was recorded for 42% of them. Just over 4% of the sample belongs to the ten largest clones. The sequenced sample consisted of blood. The receptors shown here come from a young woman in good health.

This clonotype has only a few counts. V is TRBV7-9 and J is TRBJ2-1; possibly TRBD1 or TRBD2 for D (5 bases each). Germline V gene data show CDR1 as SEHNR and CDR2 as FQNEAQ (reference sequence). This CDR3 has 20 amino acids. V lost 5 bases, J lost 5 bases, and 31 bases lay in between. CDR3 DNA: TGTGCCAGCAGCGACCAAACCGGGGCTCAGATCGGGGCTGGAGACAATGAGCAGTTCTTC. Encoded protein: CASSDQTGAQIGAGDNEQFF.

The table lists this clonotype with a few counts. V and J are TRBV9 and TRBJ2-3; D gene unclear. This CDR3 has 16 amino acids. Looked up from germline, CDR1 is SGDLS and CDR2 is YYNGEE. Trimming took off 1 base at V and 0 bases at J, with 12 bases between the two ends. The CDR3 DNA reads TGTGCCAGCAGCGTAAGCCGGATACCTAGCACAGATACGCAGTATTTT. Translating it yields CASSVSRIPSTDTQYF.

The chain uses TRBV5-1 and TRBJ1-4; D perhaps matches TRBD1 (6 bases). Trimming left V 3 bases short and J 7 bases short, with 19 bases between. The CDR3 is made up of 16 amino acids. CDR1 and CDR2 from the germline V gene are SGHRS and YFSETQ. CDR3 residues: CASSSGSTGQPEKLFF. As DNA, the CDR3 is TGCGCCAGCAGCTCCGGATCGACAGGACAACCTGAAAAACTGTTTTTT.

At least ten counts were recorded for this clonotype. V is TRBV10-3 and J is TRBJ1-2, with D unresolved. Between the trimmed V and J ends, which lost 0 bases and 5 bases, there was a span of 7 bases. The germline CDR1 and CDR2 sequences are ENHRY and SYGVKD. The CDR3 spans 13 residues. Written as DNA, the CDR3 is TGTGCCATCAGTGAGTCCGAGGGATATGGCTACACCTTC. This translates into CAISESEGYGYTF.

This clonotype was seen ten or more times. The rearrangement uses TRBV5-1 and TRBJ2-3, with D tentatively TRBD2 (5 bases). Germline loops: CDR1 SGHRS, CDR2 YFSETQ. The CDR3 has 16 amino acids. V was pared by 3 bases and J by 1 base, with 15 bases between. CDR3 in DNA: TGCGCCAGCAGCTCCCAAGCGGACGGACGCACAGATACGCAGTATTTT. Its protein product is CASSSQADGRTDTQYF.

This clonotype was counted only a few times. The DNA for the CDR3 is TGCAGTGCTAGGGCTAGCGGGTACAATGAGCAGTTCTTC. Translation: CSARASGYNEQFF. V is TRBV20-1 and J is TRBJ2-1; 8 bases match TRBD2. After removal of 3 bases from V and 4 bases from J, the junction contained 2 bases not matched to a gene. Germline lookup yields CDR1 DFQATT and CDR2 SNEGSKA (reference sequence). The CDR3 extends over 13 amino acids.

The chain combines TRBV21-1 with TRBJ1-3. TRBV21-1 is an annotated pseudogene. The CDR3 totals 18 residues. CDR3 residues: CASSPLGPRARGGNNIYF. CDR3 coding DNA: TGTGCCAGCAGCCCCCTCGGGCCCAGGGCTCGAGGTGGAAACAACATATATTTT.

The chain uses TRBV10-3 and TRBJ2-5, with 8 bases matching TRBD2. The CDR3 is made up of 15 amino acids. Germline V CDR1 and CDR2: ENHRY, SYGVKD. Losses at the gene ends were 5 bases for V and 2 bases for J; bases not matched to a gene: 7. The CDR3 loop reads CAISLAGLDQETQYF. The CDR3 coding sequence is TGTGCCATCAGTCTAGCGGGTTTGGATCAAGAGACCCAGTACTTC.

This clonotype was seen ten or more times. The chain links TRBV7-2 to TRBJ2-1; 9 bases agree with TRBD2. From germline, CDR1 is SGHTA and CDR2 FQGNSA. This CDR3 has 15 residues. J gave up 2 bases and V 2 bases, and 1 base lay outside the gene matches. The CDR3 nucleotides are TGTGCCAGCAGCTTACTAGCGGGGACCTACAATGAGCAGTTCTTC. Translated, it gives CASSLLAGTYNEQFF.